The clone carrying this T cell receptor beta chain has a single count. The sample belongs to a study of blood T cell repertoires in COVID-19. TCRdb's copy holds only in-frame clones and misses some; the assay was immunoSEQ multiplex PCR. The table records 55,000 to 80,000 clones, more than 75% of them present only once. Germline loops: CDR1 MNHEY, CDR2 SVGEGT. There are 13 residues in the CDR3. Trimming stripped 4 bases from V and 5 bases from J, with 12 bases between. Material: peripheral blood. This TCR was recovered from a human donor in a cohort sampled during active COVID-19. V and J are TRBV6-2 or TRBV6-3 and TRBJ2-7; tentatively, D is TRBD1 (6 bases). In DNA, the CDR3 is TGTGCCAGCAGTTTAAACAGGGAGAACGAGCAGTACTTC. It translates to CASSLNRENEQYF.